This passage covers 12 T cell receptor beta chains from one sample sequenced in a study of CD8 T cells in ankylosing spondylitis. TCRdb itself ran the 5' RACE reads through MiXCR, one entry per CDR3 protein. This table holds about 170,000 distinct CDR3 sequences, 15% to 20% found once. The sample was blood, either unsorted or a sorted T cell fraction (not recorded which). These receptors were taken from a male donor with ankylosing spondylitis or in good health (not recorded which).

In its sample, this clonotype was seen many times. The chain couples TRBV5-1 to TRBJ2-2; D not certain. Germline V CDR1 and CDR2: SGHRS, YFSETQ. There are 12 residues in the CDR3. V was shortened by 0 bases and J by 6 bases, with 3 bases between the two germline ends. This chain's CDR3 is CASSLESGELFF. The CDR3 DNA reads TGCGCCAGCAGCTTGGAGTCCGGGGAGCTGTTTTTT.

Details on this clonotype: An end of the junction differs from the germline gene, which may be a read error. This chain uses TRBV5-1 with TRBJ2-1, with 9 bases aligning to TRBD1. Germline values: CDR1 SGHRS, CDR2 YFSETQ. CDR3 size: 15 residues. The CDR3 nucleotides are TGCGCCAGCAGCAAAACAGGGGGCAGTTACAGTGAGCAGTTCTTC. Translating gives CASSKTGGSYSEQFF.

The chain employs TRBV12-2 and TRBJ1-1; whether TRBD1, the table's D call, matches the DNA was not checked. TRBV12-2 constitutes a pseudogene. The CDR3 spans 13 residues. CDR3 sequence (DNA): TGTGCAAGTCGCTTACCCCGGGGACCTGAAGCTTTCTTT. It yields the protein CASRLPRGPEAFF.

The chain uses TRBV25-1 and TRBJ2-2; D is unresolved. The CDR3 has 11 amino acids. CDR1 and CDR2 from the germline V gene are MGHDK and SYGVNS. V was trimmed by 7 bases and J by 6 bases, leaving 6 bases between them. CDR3 coding DNA: TGTGCCAGCACGCTTGCCGGGGAGCTGTTTTTT. Translating gives CASTLAGELFF.

The chain carries TRBV28 and TRBJ2-3, with D possibly matching TRBD2 (5 bases). The CDR3 consists of 14 residues. V was pared by 5 bases and J by 0 bases, with 9 bases between. Germline V lookup: CDR1 MDHEN, CDR2 SYDVKM. The DNA of the CDR3 is TGTGCCAGCAGTGCCCCGGGAAGCACAGATACGCAGTATTTT. Translation gives CASSAPGSTDTQYF.

This sequence joins TRBV6-5 and TRBJ2-2; 7 bases are shared with TRBD2. CDR1 and CDR2 from the germline V gene are MNHEY and SVGAGI. This CDR3 comprises 16 residues. After removal of 2 bases from V and 5 bases from J, the junction contained 8 bases not matched to a gene. As DNA, the CDR3 is TGTGCCAGCAGTTACCAAGCGGGACCGGGGACCGGGGAGCTGTTTTTT. Amino acids: CASSYQAGPGTGELFF.

This clonotype has at least ten counts. The rearrangement uses TRBV5-4 and TRBJ1-1; the D is unclear. The V and J ends lost 4 bases and 0 bases respectively, with 7 bases between them. The CDR3 sequence is 13 residues long. Germline CDR1 and CDR2: SGHNT and YYREEE (reference sequence). CDR3 bases: TGTGCCAGCAGCCCTGAGATGAACACTGAAGCTTTCTTT. Protein sequence: CASSPEMNTEAFF.

This clonotype has ten or more counts. This chain connects TRBV12-3 or TRBV12-4 to TRBJ2-2, with 12 bases matching TRBD1. CDR3 length: 14 residues. J lost 7 bases, V lost 7 bases, and 4 bases had no gene match. The CDR3 sequence: CASTGTGGGGELFF. Written as DNA, the CDR3 is TGTGCCAGCACTGGGACAGGGGGCGGCGGGGAGCTGTTTTTT.

In this sample, this clonotype turned up many times. V and J are TRBV5-1 and TRBJ2-3, with TRBD2 identical over 7 bases. Germline assignment: CDR1 SGHRS and CDR2 YFSETQ. The CDR3 totals 14 residues. V lost 2 bases and J lost 5; bases outside the gene matches: 5. CDR3 sequence (DNA): TGCGCCAGCAGCTTTGCGGGAGAGGTAGATACGCAGTATTTT. Its translation is CASSFAGEVDTQYF.

CDR3 coding DNA: TGTGCCAGCAGTGAAATTCAAGGACAGGTCCTCTCTGGGGCCAACGTCCTGACTTTC. Residues: CASSEIQGQVLSGANVLTF. This rearrangement joins TRBV2 to TRBJ2-6; 7 bases fit TRBD1. Trimming cost V 2 bases and J 0 bases; bases outside gene matches: 10. Per germline, CDR1 SNHLY and CDR2 FYNNEI. This CDR3 region has 19 residues.

This clonotype turned up a few times. The chain couples TRBV5-1 to TRBJ2-2; D call uncertain. This CDR3 contains 13 residues. Germline loops: CDR1 SGHRS, CDR2 YFSETQ. Trimming left V 3 bases short and J 6 bases short, with 9 bases between. The CDR3 DNA is TGCGCCAGCAGCTGGGGAAATCCCGGGGAGCTGTTTTTT. Protein: CASSWGNPGELFF.

This clonotype was found many times. The chain couples TRBV28 to TRBJ1-2, with 7 bases lining up with TRBD1. V shed 2 bases and J 1 base; nucleotides not matched to a gene: 4. Germline V CDR1 and CDR2: MDHEN, SYDVKM. The CDR3 loop spans 15 amino acids. The CDR3, as DNA: TGTGCCAGCAGTTTACCCGGGACAGTTAACTATGGCTACACCTTC. Translated: CASSLPGTVNYGYTF.